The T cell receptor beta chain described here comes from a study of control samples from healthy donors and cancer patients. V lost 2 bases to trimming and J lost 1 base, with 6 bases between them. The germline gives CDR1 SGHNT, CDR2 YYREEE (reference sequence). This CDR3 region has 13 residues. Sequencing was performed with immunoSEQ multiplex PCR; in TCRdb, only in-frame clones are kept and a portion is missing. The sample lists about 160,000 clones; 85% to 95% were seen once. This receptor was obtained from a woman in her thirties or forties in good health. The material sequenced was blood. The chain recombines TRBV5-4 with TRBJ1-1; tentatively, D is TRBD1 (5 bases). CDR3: CASSFGANTEAFF. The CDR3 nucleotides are TGTGCCAGCAGCTTCGGGGCGAACACTGAAGCTTTCTTT.